Below, 15 T cell receptor beta chains from the same sample are listed, as sequenced in a study of CD8 T cells in Susac syndrome. RNA was extracted with the RNeasy kit, and a quantity of roughly 0.5 to 1 ug was reverse transcribed using random hexamers. Each CDR3 protein gets one entry after TCRdb re-called the immunoSEQ multiplex PCR reads with MiXCR. Here the sample spans more than 65,000 distinct CDR3 sequences, roughly 94% being singletons. The sequenced sample consisted of CD8+ T cells from PBMCs. All receptors come from a human donor with multiple sclerosis.

The chain carries TRBV18 and TRBJ2-1; a weak D match, TRBD2 (6 bases). The CDR3 contains 15 residues. Germline CDR1 KGHSH, CDR2 LQKENI. With 6 bases removed from V and 8 bases from J, the gap between germline ends came to 20 bases. The CDR3 protein is CASSSRDLSSDEQFF. CDR3 in DNA: TGTGCCAGCTCGTCCCGGGACTTATCCTCTGATGAGCAGTTCTTC.

This clonotype occurred a few times. The chain employs TRBV7-2 and TRBJ2-5; D is unclear. CDR3 length equals 11 residues. V lost 5 bases, J lost 3 bases, and 4 bases lay in between. From germline, CDR1 is SGHTA and CDR2 FQGNSA. CDR3: CASSQEETQYF. For the CDR3, the DNA is TGTGCCAGCAGCCAGGAAGAGACCCAGTACTTC.

This clonotype was seen once. The chain carries TRBV30 and TRBJ2-5, with 7 positions matching TRBD1. The CDR3 is 13 amino acids. Germline V gene lookup returns CDR1 GTSNPN and CDR2 SVGIG (reference sequence). Unmatched junction bases numbered 5, after V lost 0 bases and J lost 7 bases. CDR3 nucleotides: TGTGCCTGGAGTGTAGGGGGCGGGTCGACCCAGTACTTC. It yields the protein CAWSVGGGSTQYF.

The chain joins TRBV5-4 to TRBJ1-2; D gene unclear. The germline V gene has CDR1 SGHNT and CDR2 YYREEE (reference sequence). This CDR3 spans 14 amino acids. Deletions cut 4 bases from V and 3 bases from J, with 13 bases between. This CDR3 is CASSGKGSDYGYTF. The CDR3 DNA reads as TGTGCCAGCAGCGGGAAGGGTAGCGACTATGGCTACACCTTC.

The chain links TRBV3-1 to TRBJ2-2; D not resolved. Looked up from germline, CDR1 is LGHDT and CDR2 is YNNKEL (reference sequence). V was pared by 0 bases and J by 7 bases, with 6 bases between. The CDR3 extends over 13 amino acids. The CDR3 spells CASSQDSVGELFF. For the CDR3, the DNA is TGTGCCAGCAGCCAAGATTCGGTCGGGGAGCTGTTTTTT. The full variable domain, in which reference TRBV3-1 and TRBJ2-2 provide the parts outside the CDR3, is DTAVSQTPKYLVTQMGNDKSIKCEQNLGHDTMYWYKQDSKKFLKIMFSYNNKELIINETVPNRFSPKSPDKAHLNLHINSLELGDSAVYFCASSQDSVGELFFGEGSRLTVL.

This rearrangement joins TRBV27 to TRBJ2-7, with 7 bases matching TRBD1. Germline CDR1 reads MNHEY; CDR2 reads SMNVEV (reference sequence). J lost 4 bases, V lost 3 bases, and 3 bases had no gene match. This CDR3 comprises 13 residues. The CDR3 reads CASSLGQRYEQYF. DNA of the CDR3: TGTGCCAGCAGTTTGGGACAGAGATACGAGCAGTACTTC.

The V call is TRBV4-3, the J call TRBJ2-5, with 7 positions matching TRBD1. This CDR3 comprises 17 residues. The trim removed 0 bases at V and 3 bases at J, leaving 10 bases unmatched. Germline V CDR1 and CDR2: LGHNA, YSLEER. CDR3: CASSQEDRVGTKETQYF. DNA for the CDR3: TGCGCCAGCAGCCAAGAAGACAGGGTGGGCACAAAAGAGACCCAGTACTTC.

The rearrangement uses TRBV24-1 and TRBJ2-1; no clear D gene. Between the trimmed V and J ends, which lost 9 bases and 0 bases, there was a span of 17 bases. CDR1 is KGHDR, CDR2 SFDVKD, per germline. The CDR3 has 16 amino acids. In nucleotides, the CDR3 is TGTGCCACCTCTGACTCGAGCCCGAGCTCCTACAATGAGCAGTTCTTC. Its protein product is CATSDSSPSSYNEQFF.

This rearrangement joins TRBV7-2 to TRBJ1-2; 7 nucleotides match TRBD1. Germline CDR1 reads SGHTA; CDR2 reads FQGNSA. This CDR3 has 15 residues. The V segment lost 0 bases and the J segment 6 bases; nucleotides outside the gene matches: 7. CDR3 sequence: CASSLAPGTDNGYTF. CDR3 sequence (DNA): TGTGCCAGCAGCTTAGCCCCCGGGACAGATAATGGCTACACCTTC. The variable domain in full, with the rest retrieved from reference TRBV7-2 and TRBJ1-2, is GAGVSQSPSNKVTEKGKDVELRCDPISGHTALYWYRQSLGQGLEFLIYFQGNSAPDKSGLPSDRFSAERTGGSVSTLTIQRTQQEDSAVYLCASSLAPGTDNGYTFGSGTRLTVV.

J is TRBJ2-7 and V is TRBV7-9; D gene unclear. V was cut by 5 bases and J by 3 bases, with 8 bases left in between. Germline-derived CDR1 and CDR2 are SEHNR and FQNEAQ (reference sequence). The CDR3 extends over 12 amino acids. CDR3 residues: CASSPALYEQYF. CDR3 in DNA: TGTGCCAGCAGCCCAGCCCTCTACGAGCAGTACTTC. Combining the CDR3 with reference TRBV7-9 and TRBJ2-7 gives the whole variable domain DTGVSQNPRHKITKRGQNVTFRCDPISEHNRLYWYRQTLGQGPEFLTYFQNEAQLEKSRLLSDRFSAERPKGSFSTLEIQRTEQGDSAMYLCASSPALYEQYFGPGTRLTVT.

This clonotype appeared once. Here the CDR3 DNA reads TGTGCCAGCAGCTCTAAGACGGGCTGGAAGTACGAGCAGTACTTC. This encodes CASSSKTGWKYEQYF. The genes are TRBV13 and TRBJ2-7; D remains unclear. Trimming removed 4 bases from V and 4 bases from J, with 17 bases in between. Germline CDR1 reads PRHDT; CDR2 reads FYEKMQ (reference sequence). The CDR3 consists of 15 residues.

This rearrangement joins TRBV5-4 to TRBJ2-5; 13 bases fit TRBD2. Unmatched junction bases numbered 5, after V lost 4 bases and J lost 5 bases. This CDR3 region has 15 residues. Germline loops: CDR1 SGHNT, CDR2 YYREEE (reference sequence). CDR3 amino acids: CASSPGTSGAETQYF. CDR3 DNA sequence: TGTGCCAGCAGCCCCGGGACTAGCGGGGCGGAGACCCAGTACTTC.

J is TRBJ2-5 and V is TRBV9; 14 nucleotides align to TRBD2. Germline lookup yields CDR1 SGDLS and CDR2 YYNGEE. Trimming at V came to 3 bases and at J to 0 bases, leaving 13 bases not matched to a gene. The CDR3 is made up of 20 amino acids. Here the CDR3 DNA reads TGTGCCAGCAGCGACCCAATACCCGGGACTAGCGGGAGCCACCAAGAGACCCAGTACTTC. Its translation is CASSDPIPGTSGSHQETQYF.

The rearrangement links TRBV29-1 to TRBJ2-2; no definite D call. The V and J ends lost 6 bases and 6 bases respectively, with 8 bases between them. CDR3 length equals 11 residues. Germline loops: CDR1 SQVTM, CDR2 ANQGSEA. This CDR3 reads CSVEESGELFF. The CDR3 DNA reads TGCAGCGTAGAGGAGTCCGGGGAGCTGTTTTTT.

The chain recombines TRBV28 with TRBJ2-3; 8 bases map to TRBD2. V trimming: 2 bases; J trimming: 5 bases; junction bases outside the gene matches: 12. CDR3 length equals 17 residues. Germline V gene lookup returns CDR1 MDHEN and CDR2 SYDVKM. The CDR3 nucleotides are TGTGCCAGCAGTTTACGAACTGAAGCGGGAGCGGGAGATACGCAGTATTTT. Translation: CASSLRTEAGAGDTQYF.